The clone carrying this T cell receptor beta chain has more than one count but fewer than ten. Authors' methods: Researchers report that nucleated cell counts were estimated from reference gene primer amplification. Generated by immunoSEQ multiplex PCR, the TCRdb table keeps only in-frame clones and is missing some. V and J calls and clone size come straight from that table; D and trimming were deduced from the DNA. The sample shows more than 65,000 clones, about 86% of them seen only once. This entry is derived from a study of blood T cell repertoires in COVID-19. Across the study: Sites in the United States, Italy and Spain provided acute and convalescent COVID-19 samples. Nucleic acid was either cDNA or gDNA, and it came from T cells, B-cell-depleted T cells, or PBMCs.

The receptor's source is a man aged 50-60 years with active COVID-19. The sample was peripheral blood.

Here the CDR3 DNA reads TGTGCCAGCAGCTCGGACAGAAATCAGGTCTATGGCTACACCTTC. Its translation: CASSSDRNQVYGYTF. The chain couples TRBV11-3 to TRBJ1-2; TRBD1 might be the D (6 bases). CDR3 length: 15 amino acids. The germline V gene encodes CDR1 SGHNT and CDR2 YENEEA. Between the trimmed V and J ends, which lost 4 bases and 4 bases, there was a span of 16 bases.